This T cell receptor beta chain comes out of a study of molecular identifiers for immune sequencing clone quantification. TCRdb reprocessed the PCR reads with MiXCR, giving one entry per CDR3 protein. The data contain about 630,000 distinct CDR3 sequences, around 25% of them singletons. As concerns this clonotype: The antigen is unknown. This may stem from a read error, because a much larger clone lies one nucleotide away.

Study-level results: Even with about a million naive cells present, spiked Jurkat TCR RNA from one cell was reportedly detectable. Clones with over 20 RNA copies captured over 99% of effector molecules but under 1% of naive ones. Sharing of a barcode by identical TCR molecules could cause highly expanded clone sizes to be underestimated.

This CDR3 comprises 13 residues. The V and J ends lost 1 base and 8 bases respectively, with 9 bases between them. Germline CDR1 and CDR2: SGHVS and FNYEAQ. Sorted inputs of about 20,000 to 1,000,000 cells, with 10%, 30% or 50% RNA, yielded naive CD8 libraries. The origin of this receptor is a human donor in good health. Some libraries in this study had Jurkat cell RNA spiked in. Sequencing was performed on naive CD8+ T cells from blood, with Jurkat cell RNA spiked in. Subset: FACS-sorted CD8+CD4-CCR7+CD45RA+ naive T cells. The genes are TRBV7-6 and TRBJ2-4; D not certain. The CDR3 coding sequence is TGTGCCAGCAGCTTAGAATGTGGTGACATTCAGTACTTC. It codes for CASSLECGDIQYF.